These 2 T cell receptor beta chains came from one sample sequenced in a study of T cells in Graves' hyperthyroidism and ophthalmopathy. TCR beta CDR3 regions were amplified from RNA. TCR CDR3 underwent first-round RT-PCR with the HTBI primer set. One entry per CDR3 protein, called by TCRdb with MiXCR from the multiplex PCR reads. The data show nearly 750,000 distinct CDR3 sequences, over 35% seen once. The source material was blood. Every receptor here comes from a middle-aged woman with Graves' hyperthyroidism.

The J gene is TRBJ2-7, the V gene TRBV6-1; no firm D call. CDR3 size: 14 residues. Germline V CDR1 and CDR2: MNHNS, SASEGT. V lost 8 bases and J 3 bases, leaving 17 bases between the germline ends. The CDR3, as DNA: TGTGCCAGCTCCCCAATCGTTGAAGGCTACGAGCAGTACTTC. This gives the protein CASSPIVEGYEQYF.

This chain uses TRBV2 with TRBJ2-3; D call uncertain. This CDR3 has 15 residues. CDR1 and CDR2 (germline): SNHLY, FYNNEI. V gave up 5 bases and J gave up 2 bases, with 14 bases separating them. CDR3 sequence (DNA): TGTGCCAGCAGTCCGATAGACGGATTCACAGATACGCAGTATTTT. Its protein is CASSPIDGFTDTQYF.